This is a list of T cell receptor beta chains from one sample in a study of blood T cell repertoires in COVID-19. The protocol was immunoSEQ multiplex PCR, while the TCRdb copy is restricted to in-frame clones and leaves out a portion. The sample lists around 46,000 clones, approximately 90% occurring once. Sequenced input: PBMCs or T cells enriched from blood (not recorded which). The receptors shown here come from a woman between 50 and 59 years old who had recovered from COVID-19. CDR3s include the opening cysteine and the closing phenylalanine or tryptophan. Fields, in order: CDR3 length, clone size, D gene, J gene, V gene, CDR3 DNA, CDR3 protein. D genes are given only for firm matches. Size values are once, few and many counts, or a class for expanded clones, and some rows have none.

length: 11
size: -
D: -
J: TRBJ1-1
V: TRBV28
DNA: TGTGCCAGCGTAGTGAACACTGAAGCTTTCTTT
CDR3: CASVVNTEAFF

length: 13
size: -
D: -
J: TRBJ2-3
V: TRBV30
DNA: TGTGCCTGGAGTGTAACCGGTACAGATACGCAGTATTTT
CDR3: CAWSVTGTDTQYF

length: 14
size: once
D: TRBD1
J: TRBJ1-1
V: TRBV19
DNA: TGTGCCACTCTGAGTCCAGGGGGGAACACTGAAGCTTTCTTT
CDR3: CATLSPGGNTEAFF

length: 20
size: once
D: -
J: TRBJ1-3
V: TRBV21-1
DNA: TGTGCCAGCAGCAAAGCAGTGGGACAGGGGTTAGGGGATTGTGGAAACACCATATATTTT
CDR3: CASSKAVGQGLGDCGNTIYF

length: 15
size: -
D: TRBD2
J: TRBJ2-2
V: TRBV25-1
DNA: TGTGCCAGAAACGCCACGGGAGCGGGACCCGGGGAGCTGTTTTTT
CDR3: CARNATGAGPGELFF

length: 12
size: -
D: -
J: TRBJ2-7
V: TRBV10-2
DNA: TGCGCCAGCAGTGAGGGCCACTACGAGCAGTACTTC
CDR3: CASSEGHYEQYF

length: 15
size: -
D: -
J: TRBJ1-1
V: TRBV5-1
DNA: TGCGCCAGCAGCTCAACGACAGCTGTGAACACTGAAGCTTTCTTT
CDR3: CASSSTTAVNTEAFF

length: 15
size: -
D: TRBD1
J: TRBJ1-1
V: TRBV5-1
DNA: TGCGCCAGCAGCTCGGGGACAGGGGGGTTCACTGAAGCTTTCTTT
CDR3: CASSSGTGGFTEAFF

length: 14
size: -
D: -
J: TRBJ2-7
V: TRBV9
DNA: TGTGCCAGCAGCGTAGCTTCAGGCCGGGGCGAGCAGTACTTC
CDR3: CASSVASGRGEQYF

length: 14
size: -
D: -
J: TRBJ1-5
V: TRBV30
DNA: TGTGCCTGGAGTGGGGGCAGTAGCAATCAGCCCCAGCATTTT
CDR3: CAWSGGSSNQPQHF

length: 15
size: once
D: TRBD1
J: TRBJ2-7
V: TRBV23-1
DNA: TGCGCCAGCATCCTACCGGGACAGGGGGCTCGCGAGCAGTACTTC
CDR3: CASILPGQGAREQYF

length: 14
size: -
D: TRBD1
J: TRBJ2-1
V: TRBV5-1
DNA: TGCGCCAGCAGCTTGGGGGACAGCTACAATGAGCAGTTCTTC
CDR3: CASSLGDSYNEQFF

length: 17
size: -
D: TRBD1
J: TRBJ1-1
V: TRBV5-1
DNA: TGCGCCAGCAGCGTACAGGGGTCGGGTTGGTCGAACACTGAAGCTTTCTTT
CDR3: CASSVQGSGWSNTEAFF

length: 15
size: -
D: -
J: TRBJ1-6
V: TRBV6-6
DNA: TGTGCCAGCAGTTACTCCCAGGTGCCTGGCTCACCCCTCCACTTT
CDR3: CASSYSQVPGSPLHF

length: 14
size: -
D: TRBD1
J: TRBJ2-1
V: TRBV29-1
DNA: TGCAGCGTTGCTGGGGACAGGTCCTACAATGAGCAGTTCTTC
CDR3: CSVAGDRSYNEQFF

length: 15
size: -
D: -
J: TRBJ2-5
V: TRBV9
DNA: TGTGCCAGCAGCGTAGCTGGACAACGCCAAGAGACCCAGTACTTC
CDR3: CASSVAGQRQETQYF

length: 14
size: -
D: -
J: TRBJ2-4
V: TRBV5-1
DNA: TGCGCCAGCAGCTCCGGAGTAGCCAAAAACATTCAGTACTTC
CDR3: CASSSGVAKNIQYF

length: 12
size: -
D: -
J: TRBJ1-5
V: TRBV28
DNA: TGTGCCAGCCATGGAGTAAGTCAGCCCCAGCATTTT
CDR3: CASHGVSQPQHF

length: 14
size: -
D: -
J: TRBJ2-7
V: TRBV21-1
DNA: TGTGCCAGCAGCAAACCGGGGGGGCGAGACGAGCAGTACTTC
CDR3: CASSKPGGRDEQYF

length: 17
size: -
D: TRBD2
J: TRBJ2-7
V: TRBV4-3
DNA: TGCGCCAGCAGCCAAGATGGACTAGCGGGAGGAGGTTACGAGCAGTACTTC
CDR3: CASSQDGLAGGGYEQYF

length: 14
size: -
D: -
J: TRBJ1-3
V: TRBV2
DNA: TGTGCCAGCACGGCAGGGTCCTCTGGAAACACCATATATTTT
CDR3: CASTAGSSGNTIYF

length: 16
size: -
D: -
J: TRBJ2-1
V: TRBV7-2
DNA: TGTGCCAGCAGCTTAGGTAGCGGCAGCACCTACAATGAGCAGTTCTTC
CDR3: CASSLGSGSTYNEQFF

length: 14
size: -
D: -
J: TRBJ2-2
V: TRBV6-5
DNA: TGTGCCAGCAGGACGATATATAGCTCCGGGGAGCTGTTTTTT
CDR3: CASRTIYSSGELFF

length: 16
size: -
D: TRBD1
J: TRBJ1-6
V: TRBV28
DNA: TGTGCCAGCAGTTCCCGGACAGGTAGAGTTAATTCACCCCTCCACTTT
CDR3: CASSSRTGRVNSPLHF

length: 14
size: once
D: -
J: TRBJ2-7
V: TRBV7-9
DNA: TGTGCCAGCAGCTCCTATGCCATATCCTACGAGCAGTACTTC
CDR3: CASSSYAISYEQYF

length: 15
size: once
D: TRBD1
J: TRBJ2-7
V: TRBV7-8
DNA: TGTGCCAGCAGCTTACAGGGGGCGTCCAAGGACGAGCAGTACTTC
CDR3: CASSLQGASKDEQYF

length: 16
size: -
D: -
J: TRBJ1-2
V: TRBV29-1
DNA: TGCAGCGCGTATAAGACCAGGGGCCTAAATAACTATGGCTACACCTTC
CDR3: CSAYKTRGLNNYGYTF

length: 16
size: -
D: TRBD2
J: TRBJ2-5
V: TRBV19
DNA: TGTGCCAGTAGTCTATGGACTAGCGGATCACAAGAGACCCAGTACTTC
CDR3: CASSLWTSGSQETQYF

length: 15
size: -
D: TRBD2
J: TRBJ2-5
V: TRBV4-1
DNA: TGCGCCAGCAGACTTACTAGCGGGAGGAGAGAGACCCAGTACTTC
CDR3: CASRLTSGRRETQYF

length: 16
size: -
D: TRBD1
J: TRBJ2-1
V: TRBV3-1/TRBV3-2
DNA: TGTGCCAGCAGGTTTTCGAACAGGGGGCGCAGAAATGAGCAGTTCTTC
CDR3: CASRFSNRGRRNEQFF

length: 13
size: -
D: -
J: TRBJ1-2
V: TRBV14
DNA: TGTGCCAGCAGCCAGACAGCGAACTATGGCTACACCTTC
CDR3: CASSQTANYGYTF

length: 12
size: -
D: -
J: TRBJ2-7
V: TRBV30
DNA: TGTGCCTGGAGGGCCCTCGGCGGAGAGCAGTACTTC
CDR3: CAWRALGGEQYF

length: 18
size: few
D: TRBD1
J: TRBJ2-1
V: TRBV27
DNA: TGTGCCAGCAGTTTATCCGGGACAGCAAGCGGAGCCTACAATGAGCAGTTCTTC
CDR3: CASSLSGTASGAYNEQFF

length: 10
size: -
D: -
J: TRBJ2-1
V: TRBV15
DNA: TGTGCCACCACCCACGGTGAGCAGTTCTTC
CDR3: CATTHGEQFF

length: 14
size: -
D: TRBD1
J: TRBJ1-4
V: TRBV28
DNA: TGTGCCAGCAGGGGGACAGGGCCCTACGAAAAACTGTTTTTT
CDR3: CASRGTGPYEKLFF

length: 14
size: -
D: -
J: TRBJ1-6
V: TRBV18
DNA: TGTGCCAGCTCACCAGCGTCTGGTAATTCACCCCTCCACTTT
CDR3: CASSPASGNSPLHF

length: 15
size: -
D: TRBD1
J: TRBJ1-4
V: TRBV28
DNA: TGTGCCAGCAGTACCCCACAGGGGGCAGGTGAAAAACTGTTTTTT
CDR3: CASSTPQGAGEKLFF

length: 13
size: -
D: -
J: TRBJ2-7
V: TRBV2
DNA: TGTGCCAGCAGCGCCGACGGGTACTACGAGCAGTACTTC
CDR3: CASSADGYYEQYF

length: 17
size: -
D: TRBD2
J: TRBJ2-1
V: TRBV19
DNA: TGTGCCAGTAGTAGAGGTAGCGGGAGTTTAATCTACAATGAGCAGTTCTTC
CDR3: CASSRGSGSLIYNEQFF

length: 15
size: -
D: TRBD2
J: TRBJ2-7
V: TRBV7-2
DNA: TGTGCCAGCAGCTTTGAAAAAGCGGGAGGCTACGAGCAGTACTTC
CDR3: CASSFEKAGGYEQYF

length: 14
size: -
D: -
J: TRBJ2-5
V: TRBV7-9
DNA: TGTGCCAGCAGTCTCGGGGGTAGGCAAGAGACCCAGTACTTC
CDR3: CASSLGGRQETQYF

length: 18
size: -
D: -
J: TRBJ2-5
V: TRBV5-1
DNA: TGCGCCAGCAGCCTTGGTGTGGGAGCGCGGACCTTACAAGAGACCCAGTACTTC
CDR3: CASSLGVGARTLQETQYF

length: 15
size: -
D: -
J: TRBJ2-5
V: TRBV19
DNA: TGTGCCAGTAGTATCTTTGCGGGGGCACTGGAGACCCAGTACTTC
CDR3: CASSIFAGALETQYF

length: 13
size: -
D: TRBD1
J: TRBJ1-3
V: TRBV28
DNA: TGTGCCAGCACCTCAGACAGGGTAAACACCATATATTTT
CDR3: CASTSDRVNTIYF

length: 14
size: once
D: TRBD2
J: TRBJ2-1
V: TRBV28
DNA: TGTGCCAGCACCCCTGGCGGGGGGTACAATGAGCAGTTCTTC
CDR3: CASTPGGGYNEQFF

length: 15
size: -
D: TRBD2
J: TRBJ2-5
V: TRBV18
DNA: TGTGCCAGCTCACCTGCGGCCGGGGGGGGCGAGACCCAGTACTTC
CDR3: CASSPAAGGGETQYF

length: 16
size: -
D: -
J: TRBJ2-3
V: TRBV3-1/TRBV3-2
DNA: TGTGCCAGCAGCCAAGTGCGCAGGGAGGACACAGATACGCAGTATTTT
CDR3: CASSQVRREDTDTQYF